This record looks at one TCR beta chain sequence and its context. The target of this receptor is not known. Per-base quality was not reported, and no clone a single base away is much larger than it. Genomic DNA was isolated from the sorted cells so that the TCRbeta CDR3 region could be sequenced. The immunoSEQ Assay was used to sequence the TCRbeta CDR3 regions. TCRdb's version of the immuneACCESS table is confined to in-frame rearrangements and falls short of the full clone set. An unresolved V gene accounts for under half of the shortfall where checked; the remainder is of unknown origin. This sample lists about 140,000 clones; less than 95% were detected once. The leading ten clones occupy less than 1.1% of the sample. Patients with a history of autoimmune disease or receiving systemic immunosuppression were excluded from the trial. Peripheral blood for TCR sequencing was collected from all dose cohorts at baseline, on cycle 4 day 1, and on cycle 7 day 1. The samples were drawn from a first-in-human, open-label, multicenter phase I dose-escalation trial of ivuxolimab. Adults with locally advanced or metastatic melanoma, renal cell carcinoma, hepatocellular carcinoma or head and neck squamous cell carcinoma were enrolled in the trial. Before TCR sequencing, CD4+ T cells and CD8+ T cells from peripheral blood were sorted into separate populations.

The entry originates in a study of OX40 agonist ivuxolimab in advanced cancers. Study-level background: Ivuxolimab was a fully human IgG2 agonistic monoclonal antibody targeting the costimulatory receptor OX40 (CD134). Intravenous ivuxolimab was administered to patients every 2 weeks at six dose levels: 0.01, 0.1, 0.3, 1.5, 3 and 10 mg/kg. Of the approximately 50 dose-escalation patients, hepatocellular carcinoma was present in about 20, melanoma in approximately 15, renal cell carcinoma in 9 and head and neck cancer in 9. The dose-escalation cohort was about 87% male with a mean age of about 65 years, ranging from roughly 23 to 79. Prior anti-PD-1, anti-PD-L1 or anti-CTLA-4 therapy was permitted, and approximately 39% of dose-escalation patients had received checkpoint inhibitors. Partial responses occurred in three dose-escalation patients, of whom one had hepatocellular carcinoma and two had cutaneous melanoma. Peripheral TCRbeta sequencing aimed to test whether ivuxolimab altered TCR sequence diversity and caused clonal T-cell expansion. The paper describes the monotherapy dose-escalation part (N ≈ 50 patients) of the phase I trial of ivuxolimab.

What the authors observed across the whole study: Low levels of normalized T-cell clonal expansion were also seen in some patients who did not respond. After ivuxolimab, more expanded clones were found on average in CD8+ T cells than in CD4+ T cells. In partial responders in the 0.1-3.0 mg/kg groups, normalized peripheral clonal expansion was found to be among the lowest, especially among CD8+ T cells. At doses of 0.1 to 3.0 mg/kg, clonal expansion of both CD4+ and CD8+ blood T cells was observed from baseline to week 6. The antigen specificity of the peripheral T cells that underwent clonal expansion was not determined.

Sequencing used CD4+ or CD8+ T cells sorted from blood, obtained in a trial of the OX40 agonist ivuxolimab. This sequence was found in an adult with an advanced solid tumor such as melanoma, head and neck, liver or kidney cancer.

The CDR3 region: CASSRPSANNEQFF. The nucleotide sequence reads as follows: TGTGCCAGCAGTCGGCCGTCGGCAAACAATGAGCAGTTCTTC. The receptor chain draws on TRBV6-5 and TRBJ2-1; the D gene identity is not certain. The CDR3 spans 14 residues, from the cysteine through the phenylalanine. The read is trimmed to its CDR3 DNA, 42 bases read in frame from base 1. From the germline V gene, CDR1 is MNHEY and CDR2 is SVGAGI. Deletion took 5 bases off V and 5 bases off J, with a span of 13 bases between the germline ends.